Below are 28 T cell receptor beta chains sequenced from a single sample in a study of control samples from healthy donors and cancer patients (TCRdb year 2020). The library relied on the immunoSEQ multiplex PCR assay. In its TCRdb copy, this immuneACCESS table keeps in-frame sequences only and misses some clones. Where compared with another copy, unresolved V genes explain less than half of these, and the others have no known cause. The sample has about 180,000 clones on record, around 89% of them singletons. Roughly 1.5% of the sample is held by the ten biggest clonotypes. Sequencing used blood. All receptors derive from a woman aged 45-65 years in good health.

On this clone itself: The junction departs from the called germline gene at one end, perhaps through a read error. The CDR3 sequence: CASSVDVPGGDCF. The CDR3 DNA sequence: TGTGCCAGCTCGGTGGACGTACCTGGAGGTGATTGCTTT. The rearrangement uses TRBV7-9 and TRBJ1-1; D ambiguous. Germline loops: CDR1 SEHNR, CDR2 FQNEAQ (reference sequence). The CDR3 has 13 amino acids.

This chain connects TRBV18 to TRBJ1-5; 7 bases agree with TRBD1. CDR3 length: 15 amino acids. After removal of 0 bases from V and 7 bases from J, the junction contained 6 bases not matched to a gene. In germline, CDR1 is KGHSH, CDR2 LQKENI. DNA for the CDR3: TGTGCCAGCTCACCACCGGAAGGGGGCTGGCAGCCCCAGCATTTT. It specifies CASSPPEGGWQPQHF.

In its sample, this clone was seen once. The CDR3: CASRQPGGKEKLFF. DNA for the CDR3: TGTGCCAGCAGACAACCAGGGGGAAAGGAAAAACTGTTTTTT. The rearrangement links TRBV5-8 to TRBJ1-4; 7 positions match TRBD1. Germline values: CDR1 SGHTS, CDR2 YDEGEE. V trimming: 5 bases; J trimming: 8 bases; junction bases outside the gene matches: 9. The CDR3 extends over 14 amino acids.

The chain joins TRBV2 to TRBJ1-2; D is uncertain. V lost 4 bases and J 6 bases, leaving 12 bases between the germline ends. Per the germline V gene, CDR1 is SNHLY and CDR2 is FYNNEI. CDR3 size: 13 residues. This CDR3 is CASSVRGLDGYTF. CDR3 coding DNA: TGTGCCAGCAGTGTGAGAGGGCTGGATGGCTACACCTTC.

CDR3 in amino acids: CASSTPGQVLSNTGELFF. The CDR3 DNA sequence: TGTGCCAGCAGCACACCGGGACAGGTCCTCTCGAACACCGGGGAGCTGTTTTTT. This chain links TRBV9 with TRBJ2-2, with 8 bases matching TRBD1. Germline trimming cut 4 bases from V and 0 bases from J; bases unmatched to any gene: 11. The germline CDR1 and CDR2 sequences are SGDLS and YYNGEE. The CDR3 spans 18 residues.

The chain has TRBV7-3 and TRBJ2-1, with D perhaps TRBD1 (5 bases). The CDR3 sequence is 13 residues long. Per the germline V gene, CDR1 is SGHTA and CDR2 is FQGTGA. V was trimmed by 5 bases and J by 6 bases, leaving 11 bases between them. CDR3 in amino acids: CASSPLGPNEQFF. The DNA of the CDR3 is TGTGCCAGCAGCCCCCTGGGGCCCAATGAGCAGTTCTTC.

This rearrangement joins TRBV30 to TRBJ2-4; possible D gene TRBD2, 7 bases. Germline V gene data show CDR1 as GTSNPN and CDR2 as SVGIG (reference sequence). V was clipped by 2 bases and J by 7 bases, with 15 bases between them. This CDR3 comprises 14 residues. The CDR3 is CAWSSGGVGNIQYF. The CDR3 nucleotides are TGTGCCTGGAGTTCGGGGGGCGTAGGGAACATTCAGTACTTC.

V gene TRBV18 combines with J gene TRBJ2-7; either TRBD1 or TRBD2 may fit D (10 bases each). The CDR3 spans 19 residues. V gave up 3 bases and J gave up 6 bases, with 30 bases separating them. From germline, CDR1 is KGHSH and CDR2 LQKENI. The CDR3 DNA sequence: TGTGCCAGCTCACCTACCGGGACAGGGGTTAGCGGGAGGATCACCGAGCAGTACTTC. Translated, it gives CASSPTGTGVSGRITEQYF.

The chain links TRBV27 to TRBJ2-3; no definite D call. The CDR3 runs to 15 residues. Trimming cost V 5 bases and J 1 base, with 13 bases left between them. CDR1 MNHEY and CDR2 SMNVEV come from the germline V gene (reference sequence). CDR3 protein: CASSGFEVGTDTQYF. The CDR3 region has the DNA TGTGCCAGCAGTGGTTTTGAGGTTGGCACAGATACGCAGTATTTT.

The chain carries TRBV9 and TRBJ1-2; D is uncertain. The CDR3 sequence is 11 residues long. Germline V lookup: CDR1 SGDLS, CDR2 YYNGEE. Between the trimmed V and J ends, which lost 7 bases and 4 bases, there was a span of 8 bases. The CDR3 here is CASVGVYGYTF. CDR3 coding DNA: TGTGCCAGCGTGGGAGTCTATGGCTACACCTTC.

The chain employs TRBV30 and TRBJ2-5; either TRBD1 or TRBD2 may fit D (5 bases each). Trimming cost V 2 bases and J 2 bases, with 21 bases left between them. Germline values: CDR1 GTSNPN, CDR2 SVGIG (reference sequence). The CDR3 is 17 residues long. The CDR3 nucleotides are TGTGCCTGGAGTAAGGGGACGTCAGCATCGCTACAAGAGACCCAGTACTTC. Protein sequence: CAWSKGTSASLQETQYF. Full variable domain (rest looked up from reference TRBV30 and TRBJ2-5): SQTIHQWPATLVQPVGSPLSLECTVEGTSNPNLYWYRQAAGRGLQLLFYSVGIGQISSEVPQNLSASRPQDRQFILSSKKLLLSDSGFYLCAWSKGTSASLQETQYFGPGTRLLVL.

V gene TRBV28 combines with J gene TRBJ1-4; TRBD1 is a possible D gene (6 bases). Germline V CDR1 and CDR2: MDHEN, SYDVKM. CDR3 length: 15 residues. With 6 bases removed from V and 4 bases from J, the gap between germline ends came to 15 bases. CDR3 sequence reads: CASRVAGADNEKLFF. CDR3 nucleotide sequence: TGTGCCAGCAGAGTAGCAGGGGCTGATAATGAAAAACTGTTTTTT.

This clone was seen a single time. V and J are TRBV7-9 and TRBJ2-2, with 8 bases aligning to TRBD2. Germline trimming cut 3 bases from V and 0 bases from J; bases unmatched to any gene: 0. The CDR3 totals 15 residues. Germline V gene lookup returns CDR1 SEHNR and CDR2 FQNEAQ (reference sequence). The CDR3 protein is CASSFSGTNTGELFF. The DNA of the CDR3 is TGTGCCAGCAGCTTTAGCGGGACGAACACCGGGGAGCTGTTTTTT. Full variable domain (remainder filled in from reference TRBV7-9 and TRBJ2-2): DTGVSQNPRHKITKRGQNVTFRCDPISEHNRLYWYRQTLGQGPEFLTYFQNEAQLEKSRLLSDRFSAERPKGSFSTLEIQRTEQGDSAMYLCASSFSGTNTGELFFGEGSRLTVL.

The chain links TRBV28 to TRBJ2-7, with 9 bases lining up with TRBD1. The CDR3 consists of 17 residues. V lost 7 bases and J lost 2; bases outside the gene matches: 15. Germline V CDR1 and CDR2: MDHEN, SYDVKM. The CDR3 reads CASNLAGQGPATYEQYF. The CDR3, as DNA: TGTGCCAGCAACCTCGCCGGACAGGGGCCGGCAACCTACGAGCAGTACTTC. The whole variable domain, remainder taken from reference TRBV28 and TRBJ2-7, is DVKVTQSSRYLVKRTGEKVFLECVQDMDHENMFWYRQDPGLGLRLIYFSYDVKMKEKGDIPEGYSVSREKKERFSLILESASTNQTSMYLCASNLAGQGPATYEQYFGPGTRLTVT.

Only a few counts were recorded for this clone. The chain couples TRBV18 to TRBJ1-1; no clear D gene. Germline V lookup: CDR1 KGHSH, CDR2 LQKENI. The CDR3 runs to 14 residues. The V end was cut by 2 bases, the J end by 4 bases, with 11 bases between. CDR3 sequence reads: CASSPVQAVTEAFF. The DNA of the CDR3 is TGTGCCAGCTCACCAGTGCAGGCCGTCACTGAAGCTTTCTTT. Variable domain in full (rest from reference TRBV18 and TRBJ1-1): NAGVMQNPRHLVRRRGQEARLRCSPMKGHSHVYWYRQLPEEGLKFMVYLQKENIIDESGMPKERFSAEFPKEGPSILRIQQVVRGDSAAYFCASSPVQAVTEAFFGQGTRLTVV.

The rearrangement links TRBV5-1 to TRBJ2-5; 8 bases align to TRBD1. There are 15 residues in the CDR3. Per germline, CDR1 SGHRS and CDR2 YFSETQ. V trimming: 0 bases; J trimming: 4 bases; junction bases outside the gene matches: 5. CDR3: CASSLAGTGGETQYF. In DNA form, the CDR3 reads TGCGCCAGCAGCTTGGCCGGTACAGGGGGAGAGACCCAGTACTTC.

The DNA for the CDR3 is TGTGCCAGCAGCCATACCGGGACGCTACACAATGAGCAGTTCTTC. As protein: CASSHTGTLHNEQFF. The gene calls are TRBV3-1 (or the pseudogene TRBV3-2) and TRBJ2-1, with D tentatively TRBD1 or TRBD2 (5 bases each). Germline lookup yields CDR1 LGHDT and CDR2 YNNKEL (reference sequence). CDR3 length: 15 amino acids. Between the trimmed V and J ends, which lost 3 bases and 5 bases, there was a span of 14 bases.

V usage is TRBV4-1 and J usage is TRBJ2-4, with D unclear. Germline V lookup: CDR1 MGHRA, CDR2 YSYEKL. The CDR3 length is 15 residues. V lost 4 bases and J 5 bases, leaving 15 bases between the germline ends. The CDR3 loop reads CASSPPGLTENIQYF. CDR3 coding DNA: TGCGCCAGCAGCCCTCCCGGGCTGACTGAAAACATTCAGTACTTC.

The sample holds a few counts of this clone. V gene TRBV7-8 combines with J gene TRBJ2-7; 13 bases match TRBD2. Germline CDR1 reads SGHVS; CDR2 reads FQNEAQ. V dropped 5 bases and J dropped 3; count of bases not matched to a gene: 7. The CDR3 sequence is 16 residues long. The CDR3 nucleotides are TGTGCCAGCAGCCCCATAGGGACTAGCGGGAACTACGAGCAGTACTTC. Encoded protein: CASSPIGTSGNYEQYF. Full variable domain (outside the CDR3, taken from reference TRBV7-8 and TRBJ2-7): GAGVSQSPRYKVAKRGQDVALRCDPISGHVSLFWYQQALGQGPEFLTYFQNEAQLDKSGLPSDRFFAERPEGSVSTLKIQRTQQEDSAVYLCASSPIGTSGNYEQYFGPGTRLTVT.

V and J are TRBV19 and TRBJ2-7; a weak D match, TRBD2 (5 bases). This CDR3 spans 12 amino acids. In germline, CDR1 is LNHDA, CDR2 SQIVND (reference sequence). Trimming cost V 5 bases and J 6 bases, with 11 bases left between them. The CDR3 spells CASSSNGIEQYF. The DNA of the CDR3 is TGTGCCAGTAGTTCGAACGGGATCGAGCAGTACTTC.

The chain carries TRBV9 and TRBJ2-7; D might be TRBD1 (6 bases). This CDR3 has 15 amino acids. Trimming stripped 3 bases from V and 3 bases from J, with 16 bases between. Germline values: CDR1 SGDLS, CDR2 YYNGEE. The DNA for the CDR3 is TGTGCCAGCAGCGCATATTCCGGGACATTCTACGAGCAGTACTTC. This sequence encodes CASSAYSGTFYEQYF.

The chain links TRBV13 to TRBJ1-2; the D gene is possibly TRBD1 (5 bases). Germline V gene data show CDR1 as PRHDT and CDR2 as FYEKMQ (reference sequence). The CDR3 totals 15 residues. V lost 2 bases and J lost 3, with 13 bases in between. The CDR3 nucleotides read TGTGCCAGCAGCTTAAGGGGAACTGAAGACTATGGCTACACCTTC. It yields the protein CASSLRGTEDYGYTF.

V usage is TRBV6-2 or TRBV6-3 and J usage is TRBJ1-2; TRBD1 agrees at 9 bases. The CDR3 totals 16 residues. After removal of 4 bases from V and 7 bases from J, the junction contained 13 bases not matched to a gene. From germline, CDR1 is MNHEY and CDR2 SVGEGT. CDR3 DNA: TGTGCCAGCAGTTTCCGGGACAGGGTGAAGTCTGGTGGCTACACCTTC. As protein: CASSFRDRVKSGGYTF.

The chain carries TRBV6-5 and TRBJ1-6; D is ambiguous. Germline lookup yields CDR1 MNHEY and CDR2 SVGAGI. V was shortened by 2 bases and J by 7 bases, with 9 bases between the two germline ends. This CDR3 has 14 residues. The CDR3 DNA is TGTGCCAGCAGTTACGAGGGAACCAATTCACCCCTCCACTTT. As protein: CASSYEGTNSPLHF.

This chain's CDR3 is CASSEGGYEQYF. The CDR3 DNA follows: TGTGCCAGCAGTGAGGGGGGCTACGAGCAGTACTTC. V usage is TRBV6-1 and J usage is TRBJ2-7; D perhaps matches TRBD2 (6 bases). Germline V gene lookup returns CDR1 MNHNS and CDR2 SASEGT. The CDR3 contains 12 residues. V was cut by 3 bases and J by 3 bases, with 6 bases left in between.

The CDR3 loop reads CASSEEGYNQPQHF. In nucleotides, the CDR3 is TGTGCCAGCAGTGAAGAAGGGTACAATCAGCCCCAGCATTTT. This chain uses TRBV2 with TRBJ1-5, with no clear D. The CDR3 totals 14 residues. The germline CDR1 and CDR2 sequences are SNHLY and FYNNEI. V was pared by 1 base and J by 3 bases, with 7 bases between. Looking up the rest from reference TRBV2 and TRBJ1-5 gives the full variable domain: EPEVTQTPSHQVTQMGQEVILRCVPISNHLYFYWYRQILGQKVEFLVSFYNNEISEKSEIFDDQFSVERPDGSNFTLKIRSTKLEDSAMYFCASSEEGYNQPQHFGDGTRLSIL.

J is TRBJ2-5 and V is TRBV7-3, with D unresolved. V lost 2 bases, J lost 4 bases, and 8 bases lay in between. This CDR3 is 13 amino acids long. CDR1 is SGHTA and CDR2 is FQGTGA in the germline V gene. This chain's CDR3 is CASSLVVGETQYF. The CDR3 bases are TGTGCCAGCAGCTTAGTTGTCGGAGAGACCCAGTACTTC.

This sequence joins TRBV28 and TRBJ2-7, with TRBD1 as a possible D gene (5 bases). Germline V CDR1 and CDR2: MDHEN, SYDVKM. V shed 6 bases and J shed 4 bases, with 10 bases lying between them. The CDR3 runs 12 residues. CDR3 sequence (DNA): TGTGCCAGCAGGGGTCAGGGATACGAGCAGTACTTC. It codes for CASRGQGYEQYF.